The sequence of this T cell receptor (beta chain) was determined in a study of ipilimumab plus nivolumab after autologous stem cell transplantation. Checkpoint therapy with ipilimumab 1 mg/kg began 14 to 28 days after transplant. V lost 0 bases to trimming and J lost 0 bases; unmatched junction nucleotides: 11. Germline V gives CDR1 SGHRS, CDR2 YFSETQ. The CDR3 covers 20 residues. TCRdb's copy holds only in-frame clones and misses some; the assay was immunoSEQ multiplex PCR. The table shows about 22,000 clones, with roughly 70% occurring only once. The starting material was PBMCs, obtained in a trial of ipilimumab plus nivolumab as post-transplant consolidation. The rearrangement links TRBV5-1 to TRBJ2-1; 11 positions agree with TRBD2. This sequence originates from a male donor with diffuse large B-cell lymphoma. CDR3 in DNA: TGCGCCAGCAGCTTGGTGCTGGGACTAGCGGAGGGGAGCTCCTACAATGAGCAGTTCTTC. Encoded protein: CASSLVLGLAEGSSYNEQFF.